This TCR beta chain was obtained from a study of blood T cell repertoires in COVID-19. Study-wide background: The study drew acute and convalescent COVID-19 samples from the United States, Italy and Spain. In each case, the material was cDNA or gDNA derived from T cells, B-cell-depleted T cells, or PBMCs.

As handled by the study authors: Amplification with reference gene primers provided the estimates of nucleated cell counts. Sequencing used immunoSEQ multiplex PCR; TCRdb keeps in-frame clones, though not all of them. V, J and clone size derive from that table, while D and trimming were established from the DNA sequence. Among approximately 390,000 clones, around nine tenths were seen once, and the ten largest hold roughly 9.4%. Among Cohort 3 donors, those recovered had two negative PCRs, clearance, or symptom resolution. This CDR3 has 14 residues. From germline, CDR1 is KGHSH and CDR2 LQKENI. Trimming shortened V by 2 bases and J by 3 bases, and 11 bases separated the two germline ends.

Input material: PBMCs or T cells enriched from blood (not recorded which). The chain links TRBV18 to TRBJ2-7; no firm D call. The clonotype originates from a woman in her fifties or sixties who had recovered from COVID-19. CDR3 amino acids: CASSPSLNGYEQYF. The CDR3 nucleotides are TGTGCCAGCTCACCAAGTCTTAACGGCTACGAGCAGTACTTC.